The source of this TCR beta chain is a study of cytomegalovirus exposure and HLA in healthy donors. Study-wide results and limits: Reports showed the classifier diagnosing cytomegalovirus status with high specificity and sensitivity.

There are 15 residues in the CDR3. Germline values: CDR1 MDHEN, CDR2 SYDVKM. The ends lost 6 bases at V and 2 bases at J; junction bases unmatched: 9. Comment on this clone: Its antigen remains unidentified.

The assay was immunoSEQ multiplex PCR, and TCRdb's table has in-frame clones only and misses some. The table shows around 300,000 clones, with 88% occurring only once. The chain carries TRBV28 and TRBJ2-7; 8 bases match TRBD2. The clonotype originates from a woman in her late teens or twenties in good health and CMV-seronegative. What was sequenced was PBMCs. CDR3 protein: CASSFGPGLAYEQYF. Here the CDR3 DNA reads TGTGCCAGCAGCTTCGGACCGGGACTAGCCTACGAGCAGTACTTC.